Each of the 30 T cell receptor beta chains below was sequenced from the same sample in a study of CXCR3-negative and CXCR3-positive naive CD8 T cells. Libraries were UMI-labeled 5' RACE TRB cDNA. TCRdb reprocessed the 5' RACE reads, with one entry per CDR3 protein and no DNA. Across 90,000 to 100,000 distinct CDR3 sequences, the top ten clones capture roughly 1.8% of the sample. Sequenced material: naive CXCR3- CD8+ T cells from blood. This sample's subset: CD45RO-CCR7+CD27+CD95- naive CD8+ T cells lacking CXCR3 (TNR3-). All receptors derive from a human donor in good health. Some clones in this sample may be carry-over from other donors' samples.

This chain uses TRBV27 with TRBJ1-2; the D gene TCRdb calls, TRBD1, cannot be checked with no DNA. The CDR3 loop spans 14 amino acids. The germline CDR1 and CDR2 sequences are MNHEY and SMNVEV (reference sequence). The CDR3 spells CASSLDSANYGYTF.

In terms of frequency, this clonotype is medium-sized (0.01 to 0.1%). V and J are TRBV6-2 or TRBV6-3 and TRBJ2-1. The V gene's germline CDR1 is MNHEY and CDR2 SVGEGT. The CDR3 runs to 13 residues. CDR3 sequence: CATGLNGVNEQFF.

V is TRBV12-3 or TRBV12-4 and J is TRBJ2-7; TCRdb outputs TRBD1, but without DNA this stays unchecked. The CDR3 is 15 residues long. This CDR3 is CASSPTGTGAYEQYF.

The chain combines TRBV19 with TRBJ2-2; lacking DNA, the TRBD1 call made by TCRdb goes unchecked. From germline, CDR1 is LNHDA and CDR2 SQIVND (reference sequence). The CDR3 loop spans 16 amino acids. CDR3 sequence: CASSIGQGAVAGELFF. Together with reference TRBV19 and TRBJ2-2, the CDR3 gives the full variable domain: DGGITQSPKYLFRKEGQNVTLSCEQNLNHDAMYWYRQDPGQGLRLIYYSQIVNDFQKGDIAEGYSVSREKKESFPLTVTSAQKNPTAFYLCASSIGQGAVAGELFFGEGSRLTVL.

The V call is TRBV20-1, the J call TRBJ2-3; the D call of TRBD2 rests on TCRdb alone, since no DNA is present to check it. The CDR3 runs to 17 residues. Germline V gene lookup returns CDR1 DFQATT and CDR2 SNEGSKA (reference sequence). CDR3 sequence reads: CSARRPGLGGDTDTQYF.

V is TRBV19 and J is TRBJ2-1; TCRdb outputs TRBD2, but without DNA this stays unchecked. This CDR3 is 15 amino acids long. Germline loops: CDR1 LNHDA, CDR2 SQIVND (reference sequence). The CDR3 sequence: CASSRLAGNYNEQFF. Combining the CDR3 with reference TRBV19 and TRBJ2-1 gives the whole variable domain DGGITQSPKYLFRKEGQNVTLSCEQNLNHDAMYWYRQDPGQGLRLIYYSQIVNDFQKGDIAEGYSVSREKKESFPLTVTSAQKNPTAFYLCASSRLAGNYNEQFFGPGTRLTVL.

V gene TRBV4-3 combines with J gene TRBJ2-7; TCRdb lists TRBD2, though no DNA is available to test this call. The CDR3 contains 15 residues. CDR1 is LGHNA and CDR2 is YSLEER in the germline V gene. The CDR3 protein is CASSQDRSGSYEQYF.

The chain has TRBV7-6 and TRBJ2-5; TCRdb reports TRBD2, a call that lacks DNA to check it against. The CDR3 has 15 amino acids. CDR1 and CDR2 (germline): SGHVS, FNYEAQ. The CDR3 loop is CASSRGVGTQETQYF.

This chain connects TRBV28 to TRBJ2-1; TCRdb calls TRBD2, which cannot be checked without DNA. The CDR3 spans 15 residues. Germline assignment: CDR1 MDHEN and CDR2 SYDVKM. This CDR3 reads CASSFRLAGVVEQFF.

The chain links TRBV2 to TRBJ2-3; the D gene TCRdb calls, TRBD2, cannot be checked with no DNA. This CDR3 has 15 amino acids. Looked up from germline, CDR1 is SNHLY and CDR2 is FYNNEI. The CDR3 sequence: CASSPAGGGTDTQYF.

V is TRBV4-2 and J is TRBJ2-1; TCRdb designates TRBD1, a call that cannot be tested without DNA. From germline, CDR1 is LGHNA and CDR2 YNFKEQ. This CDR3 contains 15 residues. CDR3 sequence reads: CASSPGASSYNEQFF.

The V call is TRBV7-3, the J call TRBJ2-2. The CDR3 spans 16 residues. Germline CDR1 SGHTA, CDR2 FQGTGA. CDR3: CASSSSVGFGTGELFF.

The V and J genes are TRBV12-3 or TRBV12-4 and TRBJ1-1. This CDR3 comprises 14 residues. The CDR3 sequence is CASSLIRLNTEAFF.

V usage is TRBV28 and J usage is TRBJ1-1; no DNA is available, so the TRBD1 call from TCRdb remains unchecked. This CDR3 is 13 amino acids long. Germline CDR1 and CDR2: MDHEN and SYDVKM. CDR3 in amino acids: CASSTRAITRAFF.

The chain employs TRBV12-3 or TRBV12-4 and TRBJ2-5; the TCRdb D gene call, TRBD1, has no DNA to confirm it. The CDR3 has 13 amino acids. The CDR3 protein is CASRKQGGETQYF.

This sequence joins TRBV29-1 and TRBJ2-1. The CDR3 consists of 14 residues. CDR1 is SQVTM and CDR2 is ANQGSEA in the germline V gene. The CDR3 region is CSAPDLNSYNEQFF.

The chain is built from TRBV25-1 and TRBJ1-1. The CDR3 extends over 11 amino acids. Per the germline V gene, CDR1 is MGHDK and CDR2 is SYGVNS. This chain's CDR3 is CASMKYTEAFF.

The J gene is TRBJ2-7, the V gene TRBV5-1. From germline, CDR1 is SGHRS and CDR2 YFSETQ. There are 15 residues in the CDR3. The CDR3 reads CASSLALGQDYEQYF.

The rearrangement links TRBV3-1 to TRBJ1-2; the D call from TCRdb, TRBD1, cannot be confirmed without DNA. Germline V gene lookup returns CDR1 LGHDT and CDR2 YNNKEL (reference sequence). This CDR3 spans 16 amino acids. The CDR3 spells CASSTLGDTINYGYTF.

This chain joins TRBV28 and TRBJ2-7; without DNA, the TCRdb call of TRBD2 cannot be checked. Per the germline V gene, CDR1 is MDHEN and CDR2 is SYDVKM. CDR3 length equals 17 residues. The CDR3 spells CASSLVPGLAGFYEQYF.

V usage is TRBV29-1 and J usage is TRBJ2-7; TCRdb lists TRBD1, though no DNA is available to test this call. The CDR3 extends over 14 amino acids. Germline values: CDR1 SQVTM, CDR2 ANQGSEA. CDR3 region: CSVPGTGGAYEQYF.

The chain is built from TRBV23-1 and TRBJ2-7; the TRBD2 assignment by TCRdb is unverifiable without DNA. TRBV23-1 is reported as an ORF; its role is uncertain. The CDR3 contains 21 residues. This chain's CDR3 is CASSQPAGGLAGGYPSYEQYF.

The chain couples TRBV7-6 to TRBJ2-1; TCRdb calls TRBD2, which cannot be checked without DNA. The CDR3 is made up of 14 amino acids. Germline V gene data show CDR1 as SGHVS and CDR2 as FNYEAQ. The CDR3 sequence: CASSSTSDYNEQFF.

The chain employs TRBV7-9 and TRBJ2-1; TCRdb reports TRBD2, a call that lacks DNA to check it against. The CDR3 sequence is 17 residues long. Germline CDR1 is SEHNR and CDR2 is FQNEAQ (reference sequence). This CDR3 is CASSRRTSGSSYNEQFF.

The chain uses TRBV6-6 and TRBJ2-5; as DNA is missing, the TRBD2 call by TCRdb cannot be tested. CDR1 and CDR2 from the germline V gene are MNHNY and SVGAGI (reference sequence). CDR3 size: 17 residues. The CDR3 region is CASSYLLAGGLQETQYF.

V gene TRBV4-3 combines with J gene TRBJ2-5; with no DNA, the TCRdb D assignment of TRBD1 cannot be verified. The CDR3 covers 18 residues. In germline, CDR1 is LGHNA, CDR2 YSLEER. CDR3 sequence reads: CASSQEPVAVYPGLTQYF.

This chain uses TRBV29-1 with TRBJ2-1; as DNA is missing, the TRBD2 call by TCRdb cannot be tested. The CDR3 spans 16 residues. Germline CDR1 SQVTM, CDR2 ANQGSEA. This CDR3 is CSARGTSESSYNEQFF.

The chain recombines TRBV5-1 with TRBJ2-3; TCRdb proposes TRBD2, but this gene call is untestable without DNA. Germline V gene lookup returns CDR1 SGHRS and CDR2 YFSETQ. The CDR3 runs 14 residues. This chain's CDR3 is CASSLRTEGDTQYF.

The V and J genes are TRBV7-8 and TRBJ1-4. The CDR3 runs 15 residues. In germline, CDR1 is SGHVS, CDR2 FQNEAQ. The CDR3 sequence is CASSLREGGNEKLFF.

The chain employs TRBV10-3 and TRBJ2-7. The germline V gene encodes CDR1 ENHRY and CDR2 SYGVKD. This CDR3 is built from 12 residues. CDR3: CAISDSSYEQYF.